The 14 T cell receptor beta chains presented below share a single source sample, sequenced in a study of T cells in Graves' hyperthyroidism and ophthalmopathy (dated by TCRdb to about 2019). The method was multiplex PCR. TCRdb lists the instrument as Illumina HiSeq 2000. The TCR beta CDR3 regions were amplified from the RNA transcripts. For the first round of RT-PCR on the TCR CDR3, the HTBI primer set was used together with the Qiagen OneStep RT-PCR kit. TCRdb reprocessing: public reads trimmed at Q25 with fastp, clones called with MiXCR, in-frame beta chains kept. CDR3 protein duplicates are merged, each entry listing the most common genes and DNA. Here the sample has 700,000 to 950,000 distinct CDR3 sequences; around 40% occur a single time. The ten largest clones take up less than 40% of the sample. Sequenced material: blood. The receptors were sampled from a woman aged 40 to 50 with Graves' hyperthyroidism.

This clonotype was detected many times. The chain employs TRBV5-8 and TRBJ1-1; D unresolved. Germline-derived CDR1 and CDR2 are SGHTS and YDEGEE. This CDR3 has 11 residues. The germline V and J ends were trimmed by 1 base and 6 bases, with 4 bases remaining between them. CDR3 sequence (DNA): TGTGCCAGCAGCTTGAATTCTGAAGCTTTCTTT. The encoded protein is CASSLNSEAFF.

The chain uses TRBV3-1 and TRBJ1-1; D unresolved. Germline CDR1 is LGHDT and CDR2 is YNNKEL (reference sequence). Trimming removed 1 base at V and 4 bases at J, with 10 bases between. The CDR3 covers 14 residues. The CDR3 spells CASSQGWLGTEAFF. In nucleotides, the CDR3 is TGTGCCAGCAGCCAAGGGTGGCTGGGCACTGAAGCTTTCTTT.

The chain couples TRBV7-8 to TRBJ2-1; D not certain. CDR1 and CDR2 from the germline V gene are SGHVS and FQNEAQ. The CDR3 is 16 residues long. Trimming stripped 1 base from V and 6 bases from J, with 16 bases between. In nucleotides, the CDR3 is TGTGCCAGCAGCTTAGGGGCCGGTATTCGCGCCAATGAGCAGTTCTTC. Its translation: CASSLGAGIRANEQFF. The full variable domain, with the rest looked up from reference TRBV7-8 and TRBJ2-1, is GAGVSQSPRYKVAKRGQDVALRCDPISGHVSLFWYQQALGQGPEFLTYFQNEAQLDKSGLPSDRFFAERPEGSVSTLKIQRTQQEDSAVYLCASSLGAGIRANEQFFGPGTRLTVL.

The chain joins TRBV28 to TRBJ2-7; 7 nucleotides align to TRBD1. Unmatched junction bases numbered 12, after V lost 7 bases and J lost 6 bases. Germline values: CDR1 MDHEN, CDR2 SYDVKM. CDR3 size: 14 residues. CDR3 DNA sequence: TGTGCCAGCAACCTGGTGAGACAGGGTACCGAGCAGTACTTC. The encoded protein is CASNLVRQGTEQYF.

Of note for this clonotype: A clone one base away is much larger, so this may be a read error. The CDR3 here is CGAQRHRGYEQYF. In DNA, the CDR3 is TGCGGTGCCCAGAGACACAGAGGCTACGAGCAGTACTTC. The chain combines TRBV20-1 with TRBJ2-7, with D unresolved. This CDR3 comprises 13 residues. Germline V gene lookup returns CDR1 DFQATT and CDR2 SNEGSKA (reference sequence).

This rearrangement joins TRBV28 to TRBJ1-1; no clear D gene. Between the trimmed V and J ends, which lost 1 base and 0 bases, there was a span of 6 bases. This CDR3 region has 14 residues. Germline V gene lookup returns CDR1 MDHEN and CDR2 SYDVKM. The CDR3: CASSLLKVNTEAFF. The CDR3 DNA reads as TGTGCCAGCAGTTTATTGAAGGTGAACACTGAAGCTTTCTTT.

This clonotype came up many times. This rearrangement joins TRBV25-1 to TRBJ1-1, with 9 nucleotides matching TRBD1. This CDR3 spans 17 amino acids. The V gene's germline CDR1 is MGHDK and CDR2 SYGVNS. Germline trimming cut 2 bases from V and 1 base from J; bases unmatched to any gene: 8. In nucleotides, the CDR3 is TGTGCCAGCAGTGAACCGGGACAGGGCCTTTCGAACACTGAAGCTTTCTTT. Translating gives CASSEPGQGLSNTEAFF.

This clonotype has ten or more counts. The rearrangement joins TRBV25-1 to TRBJ1-1; D remains ambiguous. The CDR3 is 13 amino acids. Germline V gene sequence: CDR1 MGHDK, CDR2 SYGVNS. V lost 5 bases to trimming and J lost 2 bases, with 9 bases between them. CDR3 in amino acids: CASSLEYNTEAFF. In DNA form, the CDR3 reads TGTGCCAGCAGTTTAGAATACAACACTGAAGCTTTCTTT.

V is TRBV10-3 and J is TRBJ1-3; TRBD1 aligns across 9 bases. Germline lookup yields CDR1 ENHRY and CDR2 SYGVKD. Trimming took 5 bases from V and 2 from J; bases not matched to a gene: 7. The CDR3 has 16 amino acids. This CDR3 is CAISKDRGSPGNTIYF. The CDR3 nucleotides read TGTGCCATCAGTAAAGACAGGGGGAGTCCTGGAAACACCATATATTTT.

The genes are TRBV7-2 and TRBJ2-6; D not resolved. Looked up from germline, CDR1 is SGHTA and CDR2 is FQGNSA. CDR3 length: 13 amino acids. Between the trimmed V and J ends, which lost 7 bases and 4 bases, there was a span of 8 bases. The CDR3 loop is CASIQQGANVLTF. The CDR3 DNA follows: TGTGCCAGCATCCAACAGGGGGCCAACGTCCTGACTTTC.

Comment on this clonotype: A much bigger clone sits one base away, suggesting this may be a read error. The rearrangement joins TRBV6-5 to TRBJ2-7, with a tentative D call TRBD1 (6 bases). The CDR3 is 15 residues long. The germline CDR1 and CDR2 sequences are MNHEY and SVGAGI. V gave up 5 bases and J gave up 3 bases, with 17 bases separating them. In DNA form, the CDR3 reads TGTGCCAGCAGTGAAGCCGGGACACCGAGCTACGAGCAGTACTTC. Translating it yields CASSEAGTPSYEQYF.

The rearrangement links TRBV7-2 to TRBJ2-3; 8 bases are shared with TRBD2. The CDR3 is 15 residues long. Germline V gene lookup returns CDR1 SGHTA and CDR2 FQGNSA. Trimming removed 6 bases from V and 0 bases from J; junction bases left unmatched: 5. CDR3 in DNA: TGTGCCAGCAGGACGCGGGGGGTTAGCACAGATACGCAGTATTTT. Translating gives CASRTRGVSTDTQYF.

In this sample, this clonotype turned up a few times. The V gene is TRBV20-1, the J gene TRBJ2-2; TRBD1 agrees at 9 bases. CDR1 is DFQATT and CDR2 is SNEGSKA in the germline V gene (reference sequence). This CDR3 region has 14 residues. After removal of 5 bases from V and 3 bases from J, the junction contained 4 bases not matched to a gene. The CDR3 bases are TGCAGTGCTGCCGGGACAGGGTACACCGGGGAGCTGTTTTTT. Protein: CSAAGTGYTGELFF.

The chain has TRBV7-3 and TRBJ2-7, with 7 nucleotides matching TRBD1. V shed 5 bases and J 1 base; nucleotides not matched to a gene: 14. This CDR3 spans 17 amino acids. Germline values: CDR1 SGHTA, CDR2 FQGTGA. In DNA, the CDR3 is TGTGCCAGCAGCGCGGAGCCCCAACACAGGGGATCCTACGAGCAGTACTTC. Translated, it gives CASSAEPQHRGSYEQYF.